The 8 T cell receptor beta chains below were found in one sample sequenced in a study of blood T cell repertoires in COVID-19. TCRdb's copy holds only in-frame clones and misses some; the assay was immunoSEQ multiplex PCR. The sample consists of roughly 300,000 clones, roughly 85% of them appearing once. The sequencing sample was made of PBMCs or T cells enriched from blood (not recorded which). All receptors derive from a woman in her 30s who had recovered from COVID-19.

The chain carries TRBV6-5 and TRBJ2-3; D is unclear. Per germline, CDR1 MNHEY and CDR2 SVGAGI. The CDR3 runs to 11 residues. The V end lost 4 bases, the J end lost 5 bases, and 4 bases lay between the germline ends. Written as DNA, the CDR3 is TGTGCCAGCAGTTTGAGAGATACGCAGTATTTT. This translates into CASSLRDTQYF.

CDR3 nucleotides: TGTGCCTGGAGTGCCGGGGGCGGGGAGCTGTTTTTT. Translation: CAWSAGGGELFF. The V call is TRBV30, the J call TRBJ2-2, with D perhaps TRBD2 (6 bases). Per germline, CDR1 GTSNPN and CDR2 SVGIG (reference sequence). V gave up 1 base and J gave up 7 bases, with 7 bases separating them. This CDR3 is built from 12 residues.

The chain is built from TRBV4-1 and TRBJ1-2, with TRBD1 as a possible D gene (6 bases). The CDR3 spans 14 residues. CDR1 is MGHRA, CDR2 YSYEKL, per germline. V was shortened by 4 bases and J by 3 bases, with 12 bases between the two germline ends. The CDR3 is CASSPQGLDYGYTF. DNA for the CDR3: TGCGCCAGCAGCCCACAGGGTTTAGACTATGGCTACACCTTC.

The chain joins TRBV27 to TRBJ1-2; TRBD1 is a possible D gene (5 bases). Trimming removed 6 bases from V and 10 bases from J, with 18 bases in between. Germline loops: CDR1 MNHEY, CDR2 SMNVEV (reference sequence). This CDR3 spans 13 amino acids. For the CDR3, the DNA is TGTGCCAGCAGCCAGTGGGCAGGGCACCCCTACACCTTC. Translating gives CASSQWAGHPYTF.

This chain uses TRBV3-1 (or the pseudogene TRBV3-2) with TRBJ1-5; D may be TRBD1 (6 bases). The germline gives CDR1 LGHDT, CDR2 YNNKEL (reference sequence). V shed 8 bases and J shed 4 bases, with 12 bases lying between them. The CDR3 spans 13 residues. As DNA, the CDR3 is TGTGCCAGCTCGGGCAGGGGAAATCAGCCCCAGCATTTT. Translated, it gives CASSGRGNQPQHF.

J is TRBJ2-1 and V is TRBV2; 10 positions match TRBD2. V was clipped by 7 bases and J by 3 bases; unmatched bases: 6. The V gene's germline CDR1 is SNHLY and CDR2 FYNNEI. This CDR3 comprises 15 residues. The CDR3, as DNA: TGTGCCAGCATGCCAGGACTAGCGGTCTACAATGAGCAGTTCTTC. It is translated as CASMPGLAVYNEQFF.

The chain combines TRBV3-1 (or the pseudogene TRBV3-2) with TRBJ2-5, with D tentatively TRBD1 (5 bases). Looked up from germline, CDR1 is LGHDT and CDR2 is YNNKEL (reference sequence). This CDR3 has 16 amino acids. Trimming pared 0 bases from V and 5 bases from J, leaving 16 bases between. For the CDR3, the DNA is TGTGCCAGCAGCCAAGATCTGGGGCCCCTAACGGAGACCCAGTACTTC. Amino acid sequence: CASSQDLGPLTETQYF.

J is TRBJ2-7 and V is TRBV9; TRBD1 matches 7 bases. The CDR3 extends over 14 amino acids. The J segment lost 4 bases and the V segment lost 5 bases, leaving 9 bases of the junction unmatched. CDR1 and CDR2 from the germline V gene are SGDLS and YYNGEE. The CDR3 reads CASSSPDRLYEQYF. As DNA, the CDR3 is TGTGCCAGCAGTTCCCCGGACAGGCTTTACGAGCAGTACTTC. The full variable domain, in which reference TRBV9 and TRBJ2-7 provide the parts outside the CDR3, is DSGVTQTPKHLITATGQRVTLRCSPRSGDLSVYWYQQSLDQGLQFLIQYYNGEERAKGNILERFSAQQFPDLHSELNLSSLELGDSALYFCASSSPDRLYEQYFGPGTRLTVT.